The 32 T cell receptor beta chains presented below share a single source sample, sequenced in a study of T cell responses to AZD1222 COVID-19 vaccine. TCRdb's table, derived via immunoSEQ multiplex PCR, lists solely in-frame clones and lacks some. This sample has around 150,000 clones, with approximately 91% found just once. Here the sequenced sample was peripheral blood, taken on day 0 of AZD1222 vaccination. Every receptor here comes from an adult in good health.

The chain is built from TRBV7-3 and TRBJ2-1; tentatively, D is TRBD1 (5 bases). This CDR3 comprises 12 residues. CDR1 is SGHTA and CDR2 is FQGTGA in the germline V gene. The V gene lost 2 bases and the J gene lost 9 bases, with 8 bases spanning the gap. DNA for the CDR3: TGTGCCAGCAGCTTAGCAACAGGTGAGCAGTTCTTC. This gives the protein CASSLATGEQFF.

CDR3: CASAHETGGNRLAKNIQYF. DNA for the CDR3: TGTGCCAGCGCCCACGAGACAGGGGGCAACAGGCTAGCCAAAAACATTCAGTACTTC. The chain couples TRBV2 to TRBJ2-4, with TRBD1 matching over 10 bases. The CDR3 contains 19 residues. CDR1 SNHLY and CDR2 FYNNEI come from the germline V gene. The V and J ends lost 8 bases and 0 bases, in that order; junction bases with no gene match: 16.

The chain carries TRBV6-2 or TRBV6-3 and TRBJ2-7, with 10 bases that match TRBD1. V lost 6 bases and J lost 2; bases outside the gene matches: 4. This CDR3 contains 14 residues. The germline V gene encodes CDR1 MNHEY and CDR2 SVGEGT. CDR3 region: CASSSGQGTYEQYF. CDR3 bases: TGTGCCAGCAGCTCGGGACAGGGGACCTACGAGCAGTACTTC.

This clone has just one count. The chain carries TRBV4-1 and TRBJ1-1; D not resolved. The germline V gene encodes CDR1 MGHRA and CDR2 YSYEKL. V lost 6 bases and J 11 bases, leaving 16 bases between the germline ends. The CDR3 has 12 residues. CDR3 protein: CASSWPSKDAFF. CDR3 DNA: TGCGCCAGCAGTTGGCCGTCCAAAGACGCTTTCTTT.

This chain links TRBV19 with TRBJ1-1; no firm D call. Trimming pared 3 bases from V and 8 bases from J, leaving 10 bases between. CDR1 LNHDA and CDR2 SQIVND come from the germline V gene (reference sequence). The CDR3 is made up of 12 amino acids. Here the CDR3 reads CASSMTALEAFF. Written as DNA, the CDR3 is TGTGCCAGTAGTATGACGGCTCTAGAAGCTTTCTTT. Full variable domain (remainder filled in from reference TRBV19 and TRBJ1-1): DGGITQSPKYLFRKEGQNVTLSCEQNLNHDAMYWYRQDPGQGLRLIYYSQIVNDFQKGDIAEGYSVSREKKESFPLTVTSAQKNPTAFYLCASSMTALEAFFGQGTRLTVV.

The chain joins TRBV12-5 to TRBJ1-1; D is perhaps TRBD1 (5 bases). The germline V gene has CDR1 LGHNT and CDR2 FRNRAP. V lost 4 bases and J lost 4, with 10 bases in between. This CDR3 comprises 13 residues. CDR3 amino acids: CASGSMDTTEAFF. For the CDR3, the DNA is TGTGCTAGTGGTTCTATGGACACCACTGAAGCTTTCTTT.

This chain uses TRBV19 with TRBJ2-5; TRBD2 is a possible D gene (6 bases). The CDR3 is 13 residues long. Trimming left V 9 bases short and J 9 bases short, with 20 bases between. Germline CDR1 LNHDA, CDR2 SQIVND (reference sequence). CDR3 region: CASGTSTQGAQYF. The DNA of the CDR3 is TGTGCCAGCGGGACTTCCACGCAAGGGGCCCAGTACTTC. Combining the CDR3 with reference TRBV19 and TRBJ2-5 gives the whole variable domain DGGITQSPKYLFRKEGQNVTLSCEQNLNHDAMYWYRQDPGQGLRLIYYSQIVNDFQKGDIAEGYSVSREKKESFPLTVTSAQKNPTAFYLCASGTSTQGAQYFGPGTRLLVL.

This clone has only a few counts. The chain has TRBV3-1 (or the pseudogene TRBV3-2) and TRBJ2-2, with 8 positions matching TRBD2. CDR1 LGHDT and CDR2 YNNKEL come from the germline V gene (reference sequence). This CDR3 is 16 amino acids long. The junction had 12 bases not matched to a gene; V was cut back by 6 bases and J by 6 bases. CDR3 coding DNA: TGTGCCAGCAGTCAAAATTTGGGACTAGGGTCCGGGGAGCTGTTTTTT. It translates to CASSQNLGLGSGELFF.

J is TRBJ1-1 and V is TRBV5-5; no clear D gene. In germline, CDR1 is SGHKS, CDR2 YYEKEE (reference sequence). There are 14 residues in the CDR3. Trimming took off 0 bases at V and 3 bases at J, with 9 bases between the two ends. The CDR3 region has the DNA TGTGCCAGCAGCTTGGGGCGGTTGTACACTGAAGCTTTCTTT. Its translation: CASSLGRLYTEAFF.

CDR3 DNA: TGCAGCGTTGCCACCCACAGACTTAACCGTATATACAATGAGCAGTTCTTC. Amino acids: CSVATHRLNRIYNEQFF. J is TRBJ2-1 and V is TRBV29-1; D unclear. The germline V gene has CDR1 SQVTM and CDR2 ANQGSEA. Trimming took 4 bases from V and 4 from J, leaving 23 bases between them. There are 17 residues in the CDR3.

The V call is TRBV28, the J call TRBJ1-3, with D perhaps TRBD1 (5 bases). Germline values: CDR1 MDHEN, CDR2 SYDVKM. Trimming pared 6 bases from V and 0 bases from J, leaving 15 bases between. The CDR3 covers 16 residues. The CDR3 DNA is TGTGCCAGCAGAGAGATCGGGACGGACTCTGGAAACACCATATATTTT. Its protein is CASREIGTDSGNTIYF.

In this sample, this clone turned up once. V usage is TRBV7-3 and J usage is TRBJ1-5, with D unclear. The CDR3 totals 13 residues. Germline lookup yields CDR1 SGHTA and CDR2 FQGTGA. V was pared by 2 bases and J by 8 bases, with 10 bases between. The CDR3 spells CASSLGPREPQHF. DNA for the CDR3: TGTGCCAGCAGCTTAGGGCCTAGGGAGCCCCAGCATTTT.

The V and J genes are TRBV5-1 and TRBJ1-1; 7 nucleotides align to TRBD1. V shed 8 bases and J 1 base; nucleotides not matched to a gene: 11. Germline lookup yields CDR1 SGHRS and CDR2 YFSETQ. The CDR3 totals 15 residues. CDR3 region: CASNRGGRENTEAFF. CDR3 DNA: TGCGCCAGTAACAGGGGAGGTAGAGAGAACACTGAAGCTTTCTTT.

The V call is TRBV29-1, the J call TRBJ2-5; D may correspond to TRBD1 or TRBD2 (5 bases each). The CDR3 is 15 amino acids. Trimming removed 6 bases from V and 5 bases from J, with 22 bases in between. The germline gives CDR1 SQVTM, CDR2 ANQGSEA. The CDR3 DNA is TGCAGCGTACCGACAGAGCAAGCTTGGGACGAGACCCAGTACTTC. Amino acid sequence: CSVPTEQAWDETQYF.

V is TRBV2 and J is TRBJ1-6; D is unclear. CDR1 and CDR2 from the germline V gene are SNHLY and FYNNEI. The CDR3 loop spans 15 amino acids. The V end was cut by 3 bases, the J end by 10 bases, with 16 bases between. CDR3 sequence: CASSEAYPRESPLHF. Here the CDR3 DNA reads TGTGCCAGCAGTGAGGCATATCCTAGGGAGTCACCCCTCCACTTT.

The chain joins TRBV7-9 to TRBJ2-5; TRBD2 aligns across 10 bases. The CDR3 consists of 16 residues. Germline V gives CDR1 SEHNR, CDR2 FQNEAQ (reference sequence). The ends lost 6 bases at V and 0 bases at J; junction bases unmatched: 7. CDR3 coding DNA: TGTGCCAGCAGATATGGACTAGCGGCGGACCAAGAGACCCAGTACTTC. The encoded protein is CASRYGLAADQETQYF.

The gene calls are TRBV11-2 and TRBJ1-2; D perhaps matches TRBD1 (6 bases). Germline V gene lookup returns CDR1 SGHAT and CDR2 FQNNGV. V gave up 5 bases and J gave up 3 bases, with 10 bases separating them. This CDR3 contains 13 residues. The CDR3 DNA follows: TGTGCCAGCAGCCGAGGACAGCACTATGGCTACACCTTC. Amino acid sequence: CASSRGQHYGYTF.

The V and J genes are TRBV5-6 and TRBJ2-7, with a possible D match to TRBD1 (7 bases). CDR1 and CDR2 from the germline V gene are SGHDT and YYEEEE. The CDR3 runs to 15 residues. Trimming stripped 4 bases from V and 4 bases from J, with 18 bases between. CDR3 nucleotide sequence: TGTGCCAGCAGCGAGAGAGGAGGGGGCTATTACGAGCAGTACTTC. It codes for CASSERGGGYYEQYF.

CDR3 in DNA: TGTGCCAGCAGCTTGTTCCGGGGCCGTAGTACTAATGAAAAACTGTTTTTT. Its translation is CASSLFRGRSTNEKLFF. This chain links TRBV5-6 with TRBJ1-4; possibly TRBD1 for D (5 bases). Germline loops: CDR1 SGHDT, CDR2 YYEEEE. The CDR3 length is 17 residues. Trimming took 1 base from V and 2 from J, leaving 15 bases between them.

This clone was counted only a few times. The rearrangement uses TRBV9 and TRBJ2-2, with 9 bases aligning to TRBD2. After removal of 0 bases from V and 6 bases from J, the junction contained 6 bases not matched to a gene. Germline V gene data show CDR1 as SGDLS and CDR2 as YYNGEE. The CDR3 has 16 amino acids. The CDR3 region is CASSVEVAGAAGELFF. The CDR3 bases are TGTGCCAGCAGCGTAGAGGTAGCGGGAGCTGCCGGGGAGCTGTTTTTT.

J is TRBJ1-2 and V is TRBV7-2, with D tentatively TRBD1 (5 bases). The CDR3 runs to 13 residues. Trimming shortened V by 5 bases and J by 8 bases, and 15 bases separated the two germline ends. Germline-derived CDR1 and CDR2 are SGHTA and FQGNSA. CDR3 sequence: CASSRGDLGGYTF. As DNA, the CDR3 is TGTGCCAGCAGCCGAGGGGACCTAGGGGGCTACACCTTC.

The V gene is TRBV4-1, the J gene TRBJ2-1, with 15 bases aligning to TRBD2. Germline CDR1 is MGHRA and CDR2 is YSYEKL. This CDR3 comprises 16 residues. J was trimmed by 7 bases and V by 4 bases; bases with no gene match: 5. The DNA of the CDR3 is TGCGCCAGCAGCCCCCTTGGGACTAGCGGGAGGAATGAGCAGTTCTTC. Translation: CASSPLGTSGRNEQFF.

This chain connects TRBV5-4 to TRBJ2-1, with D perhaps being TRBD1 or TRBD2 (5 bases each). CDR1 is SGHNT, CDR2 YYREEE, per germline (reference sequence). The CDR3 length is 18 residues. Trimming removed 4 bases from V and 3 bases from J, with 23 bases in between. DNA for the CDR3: TGTGCCAGCAGCAAGAATGGCGCGGTGGGGGAGATCTACAATGAGCAGTTCTTC. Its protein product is CASSKNGAVGEIYNEQFF.

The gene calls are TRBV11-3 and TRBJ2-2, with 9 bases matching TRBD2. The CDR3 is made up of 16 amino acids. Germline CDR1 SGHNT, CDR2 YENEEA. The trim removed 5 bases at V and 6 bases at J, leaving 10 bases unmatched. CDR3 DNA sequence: TGTGCCAGCAGCAGATCTAGCGGGGTCGTCGCCGGGGAGCTGTTTTTT. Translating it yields CASSRSSGVVAGELFF.

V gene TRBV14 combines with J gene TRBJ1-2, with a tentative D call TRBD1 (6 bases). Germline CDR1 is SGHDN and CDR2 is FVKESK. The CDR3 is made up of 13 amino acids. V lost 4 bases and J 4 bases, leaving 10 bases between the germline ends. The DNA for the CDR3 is TGTGCCAGCAGCCCACAGGGCAGCTATGGCTACACCTTC. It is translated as CASSPQGSYGYTF.

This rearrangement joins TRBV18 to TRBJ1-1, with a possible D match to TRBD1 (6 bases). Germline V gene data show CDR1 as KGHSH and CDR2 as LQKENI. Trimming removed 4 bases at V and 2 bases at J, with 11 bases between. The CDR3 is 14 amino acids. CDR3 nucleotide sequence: TGTGCCAGCTCACAACAGGGATCTAACACTGAAGCTTTCTTT. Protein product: CASSQQGSNTEAFF.

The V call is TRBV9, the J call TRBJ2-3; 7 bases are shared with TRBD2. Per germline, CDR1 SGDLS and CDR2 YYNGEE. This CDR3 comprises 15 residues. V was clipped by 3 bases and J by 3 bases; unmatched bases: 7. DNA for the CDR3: TGTGCCAGCAGCGGGGAGGGACGGAGAACAGATACGCAGTATTTT. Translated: CASSGEGRRTDTQYF.

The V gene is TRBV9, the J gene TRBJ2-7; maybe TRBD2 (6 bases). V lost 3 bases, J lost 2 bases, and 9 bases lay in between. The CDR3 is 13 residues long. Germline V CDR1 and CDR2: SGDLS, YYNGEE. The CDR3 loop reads CASSATGAYEQYF. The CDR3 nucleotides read TGTGCCAGCAGCGCTACGGGGGCCTACGAGCAGTACTTC. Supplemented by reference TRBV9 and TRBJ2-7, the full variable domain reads DSGVTQTPKHLITATGQRVTLRCSPRSGDLSVYWYQQSLDQGLQFLIQYYNGEERAKGNILERFSAQQFPDLHSELNLSSLELGDSALYFCASSATGAYEQYFGPGTRLTVT.

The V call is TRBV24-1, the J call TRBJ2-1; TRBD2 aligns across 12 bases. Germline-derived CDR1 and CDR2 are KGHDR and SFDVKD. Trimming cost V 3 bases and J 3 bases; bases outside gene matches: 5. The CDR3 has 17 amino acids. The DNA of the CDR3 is TGTGCCACCAGTGATCCCGGACTAGCGGGAAACTACAATGAGCAGTTCTTC. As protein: CATSDPGLAGNYNEQFF.

The CDR3 reads CASSIGTGGPYEQYF. The CDR3 bases are TGTGCCAGTAGTATAGGGACAGGGGGTCCCTACGAGCAGTACTTC. J is TRBJ2-7 and V is TRBV19, with 10 nucleotides matching TRBD1. Trimming cost V 1 base and J 2 bases; bases outside gene matches: 2. Germline V gene sequence: CDR1 LNHDA, CDR2 SQIVND (reference sequence). This CDR3 spans 15 amino acids.

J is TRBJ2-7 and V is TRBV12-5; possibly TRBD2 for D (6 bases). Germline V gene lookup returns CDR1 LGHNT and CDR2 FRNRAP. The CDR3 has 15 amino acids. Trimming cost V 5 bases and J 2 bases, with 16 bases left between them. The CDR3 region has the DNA TGTGCTAGTGGTCTTCAGAGGAGGGTAACCTACGAGCAGTACTTC. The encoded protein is CASGLQRRVTYEQYF.

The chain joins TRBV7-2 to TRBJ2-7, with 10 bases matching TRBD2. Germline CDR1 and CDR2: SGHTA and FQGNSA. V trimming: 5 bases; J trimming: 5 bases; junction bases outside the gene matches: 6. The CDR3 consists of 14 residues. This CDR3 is CASSEREGPHEQYF. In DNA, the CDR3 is TGTGCCAGCAGCGAGCGGGAGGGGCCCCACGAGCAGTACTTC. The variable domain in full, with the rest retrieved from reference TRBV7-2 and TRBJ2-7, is GAGVSQSPSNKVTEKGKDVELRCDPISGHTALYWYRQSLGQGLEFLIYFQGNSAPDKSGLPSDRFSAERTGGSVSTLTIQRTQQEDSAVYLCASSEREGPHEQYFGPGTRLTVT.